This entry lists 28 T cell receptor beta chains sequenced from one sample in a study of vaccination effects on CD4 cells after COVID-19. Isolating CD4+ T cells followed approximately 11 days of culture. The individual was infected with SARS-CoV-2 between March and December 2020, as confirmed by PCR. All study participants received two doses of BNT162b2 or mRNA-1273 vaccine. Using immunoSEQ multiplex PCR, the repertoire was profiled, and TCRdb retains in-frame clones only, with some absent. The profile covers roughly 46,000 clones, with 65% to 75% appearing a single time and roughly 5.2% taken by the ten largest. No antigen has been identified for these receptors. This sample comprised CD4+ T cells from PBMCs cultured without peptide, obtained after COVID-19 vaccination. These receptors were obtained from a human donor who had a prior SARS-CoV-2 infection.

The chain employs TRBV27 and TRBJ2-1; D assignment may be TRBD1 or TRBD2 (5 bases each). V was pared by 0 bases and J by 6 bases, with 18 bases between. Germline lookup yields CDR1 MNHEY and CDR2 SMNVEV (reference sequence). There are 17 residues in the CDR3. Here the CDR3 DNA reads TGTGCCAGCAGTTTATCGTTGTCCTTGGGACCCCGCAATGAGCAGTTCTTC. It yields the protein CASSLSLSLGPRNEQFF.

CDR3 amino acids: CSASDPDTQYF. In nucleotides, the CDR3 is TGCAGTGCTAGCGATCCAGATACGCAGTATTTT. The rearrangement links TRBV20-1 to TRBJ2-3; D remains ambiguous. V dropped 3 bases and J dropped 4 bases, with 5 bases sitting between them. The CDR3 sequence is 11 residues long. The germline CDR1 and CDR2 sequences are DFQATT and SNEGSKA (reference sequence).

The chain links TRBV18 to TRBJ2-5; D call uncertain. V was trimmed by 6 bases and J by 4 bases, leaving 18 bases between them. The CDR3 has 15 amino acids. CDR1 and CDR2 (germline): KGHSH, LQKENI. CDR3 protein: CASSPIKGVGETQYF. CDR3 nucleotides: TGTGCCAGCTCGCCTATAAAGGGTGTGGGAGAGACCCAGTACTTC.

The DNA of the CDR3 is TGTGCCAGCAGCTCCCCGGACAGACGAAAGGGCTACACCTTC. It codes for CASSSPDRRKGYTF. The gene calls are TRBV5-4 and TRBJ1-2, with D perhaps matching TRBD1 (6 bases). V was cut by 3 bases and J by 8 bases, with 17 bases left in between. Germline values: CDR1 SGHNT, CDR2 YYREEE (reference sequence). The CDR3 is 14 residues long.

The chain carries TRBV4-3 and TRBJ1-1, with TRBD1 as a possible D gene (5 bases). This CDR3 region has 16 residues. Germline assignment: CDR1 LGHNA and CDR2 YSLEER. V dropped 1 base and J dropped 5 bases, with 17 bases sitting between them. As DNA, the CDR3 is TGCGCCAGCAGCCAAGTGTTGAACAGGAGAGGGACTGAAGCTTTCTTT. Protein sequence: CASSQVLNRRGTEAFF.

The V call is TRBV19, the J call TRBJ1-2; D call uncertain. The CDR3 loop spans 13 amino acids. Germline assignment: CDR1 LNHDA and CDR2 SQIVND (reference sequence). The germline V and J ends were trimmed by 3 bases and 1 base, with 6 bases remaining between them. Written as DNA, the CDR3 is TGTGCCAGTAGTATCCGGGGTAACTATGGCTACACCTTC. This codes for CASSIRGNYGYTF.

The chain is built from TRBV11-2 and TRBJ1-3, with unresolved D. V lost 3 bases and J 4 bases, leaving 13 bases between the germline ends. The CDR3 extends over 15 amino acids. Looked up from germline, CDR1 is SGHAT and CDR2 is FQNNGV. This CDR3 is CASSLETGRGNTIYF. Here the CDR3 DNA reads TGTGCCAGCAGCTTGGAAACGGGTCGGGGAAACACCATATATTTT.

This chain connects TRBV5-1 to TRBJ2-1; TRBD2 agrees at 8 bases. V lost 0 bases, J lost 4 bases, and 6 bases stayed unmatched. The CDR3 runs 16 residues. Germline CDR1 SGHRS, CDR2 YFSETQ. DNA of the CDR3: TGCGCCAGCAGCTTGGAAGCAGCGGGAGCTTACAATGAGCAGTTCTTC. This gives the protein CASSLEAAGAYNEQFF.

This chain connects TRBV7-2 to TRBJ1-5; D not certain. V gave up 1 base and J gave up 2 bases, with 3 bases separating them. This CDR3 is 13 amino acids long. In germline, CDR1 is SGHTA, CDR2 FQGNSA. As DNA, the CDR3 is TGTGCCAGCAGCTTAGGGCGCAATCAGCCCCAGCATTTT. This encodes CASSLGRNQPQHF.

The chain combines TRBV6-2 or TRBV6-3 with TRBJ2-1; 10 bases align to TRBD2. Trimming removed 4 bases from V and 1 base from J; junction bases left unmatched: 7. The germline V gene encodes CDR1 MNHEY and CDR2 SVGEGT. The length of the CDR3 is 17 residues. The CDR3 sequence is CASSWFLAGASYNEQFF. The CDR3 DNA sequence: TGTGCCAGCAGTTGGTTCCTAGCGGGAGCATCCTACAATGAGCAGTTCTTC.

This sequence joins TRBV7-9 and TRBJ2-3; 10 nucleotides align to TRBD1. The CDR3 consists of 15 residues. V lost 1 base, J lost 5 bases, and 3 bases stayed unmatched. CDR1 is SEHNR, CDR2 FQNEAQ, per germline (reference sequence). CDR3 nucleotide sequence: TGTGCCAGCAGCTTAGGGACAGGGGGAAAAGATACGCAGTATTTT. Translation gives CASSLGTGGKDTQYF.

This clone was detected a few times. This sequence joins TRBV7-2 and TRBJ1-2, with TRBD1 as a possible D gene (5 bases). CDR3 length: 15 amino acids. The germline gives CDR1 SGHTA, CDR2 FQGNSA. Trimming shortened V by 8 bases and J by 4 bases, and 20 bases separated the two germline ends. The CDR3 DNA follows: TGTGCCAGCGAGAGGGATTGGGGGATCGGCTATGGCTACACCTTC. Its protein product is CASERDWGIGYGYTF.

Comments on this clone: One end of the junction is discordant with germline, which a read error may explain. In nucleotides, the CDR3 is TGTGCTAGCAGCGCGACAGGGGCGGGCGAGCAGTACTTC. As protein: CASSATGAGEQYF. V gene TRBV7-7 combines with J gene TRBJ2-7, with 8 bases that match TRBD1. This CDR3 has 13 amino acids. In germline, CDR1 is SSHAT, CDR2 FNYEAQ (reference sequence).

The CDR3 spells CASSPRSGRNQPQHF. Here the CDR3 DNA reads TGTGCCAGCAGCCCAAGGTCGGGACGCAATCAGCCCCAGCATTTT. The J gene is TRBJ1-5, the V gene TRBV16; maybe TRBD1 (5 bases). Per the germline V gene, CDR1 is KGHSY and CDR2 is FQNENV. This CDR3 spans 15 amino acids. V lost 4 bases, J lost 2 bases, and 12 bases lay in between.

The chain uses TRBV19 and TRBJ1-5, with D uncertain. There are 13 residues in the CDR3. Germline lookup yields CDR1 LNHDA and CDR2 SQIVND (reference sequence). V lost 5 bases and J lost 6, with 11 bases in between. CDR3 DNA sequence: TGTGCCAGTAGTGTAGGGTCGGGTCAGCCCCAGCATTTT. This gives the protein CASSVGSGQPQHF.

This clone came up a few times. The CDR3 is CASSGSYRTGEAFF. The CDR3 DNA follows: TGTGCCAGCAGTGGGTCATACAGGACAGGGGAAGCTTTCTTT. The V and J genes are TRBV2 and TRBJ1-1; 8 bases match TRBD1. The junction had 9 bases not matched to a gene; V was cut back by 4 bases and J by 8 bases. Germline V gene data show CDR1 as SNHLY and CDR2 as FYNNEI. CDR3 length equals 14 residues.

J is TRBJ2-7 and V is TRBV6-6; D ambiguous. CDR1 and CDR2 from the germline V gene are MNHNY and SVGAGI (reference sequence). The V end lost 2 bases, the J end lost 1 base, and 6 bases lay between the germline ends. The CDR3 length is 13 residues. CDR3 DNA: TGTGCCAGCAGTTACCAAATTTCCTACGAGCAGTACTTC. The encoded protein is CASSYQISYEQYF.

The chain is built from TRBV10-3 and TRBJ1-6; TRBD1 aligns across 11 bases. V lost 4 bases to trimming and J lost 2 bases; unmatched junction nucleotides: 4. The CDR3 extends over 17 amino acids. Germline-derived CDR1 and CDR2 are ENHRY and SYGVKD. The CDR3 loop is CAISGGTGGTYNSPLHF. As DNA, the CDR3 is TGTGCCATCAGTGGAGGGACAGGGGGAACCTATAATTCACCCCTCCACTTT.

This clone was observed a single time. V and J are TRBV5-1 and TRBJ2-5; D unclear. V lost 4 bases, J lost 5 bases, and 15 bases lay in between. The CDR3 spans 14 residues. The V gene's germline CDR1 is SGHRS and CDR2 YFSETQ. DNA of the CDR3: TGCGCCAGCAGCCCGAATAATTATGGGGAGACCCAGTACTTC. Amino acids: CASSPNNYGETQYF. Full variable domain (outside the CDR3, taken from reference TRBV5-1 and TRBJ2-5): KAGVTQTPRYLIKTRGQQVTLSCSPISGHRSVSWYQQTPGQGLQFLFEYFSETQRNKGNFPGRFSGRQFSNSRSEMNVSTLELGDSALYLCASSPNNYGETQYFGPGTRLLVL.

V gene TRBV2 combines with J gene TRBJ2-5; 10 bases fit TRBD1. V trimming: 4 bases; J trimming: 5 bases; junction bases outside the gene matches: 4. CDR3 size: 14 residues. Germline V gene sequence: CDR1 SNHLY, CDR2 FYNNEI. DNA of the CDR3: TGTGCCAGCAGTGCCGGGACAGGGGACGAGACCCAGTACTTC. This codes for CASSAGTGDETQYF.

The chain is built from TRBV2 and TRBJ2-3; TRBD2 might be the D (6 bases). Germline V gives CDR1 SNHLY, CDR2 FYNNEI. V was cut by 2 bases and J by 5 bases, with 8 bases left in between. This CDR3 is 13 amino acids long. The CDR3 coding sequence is TGTGCCAGCAGTGAACTGGGGGGAGATACGCAGTATTTT. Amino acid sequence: CASSELGGDTQYF.

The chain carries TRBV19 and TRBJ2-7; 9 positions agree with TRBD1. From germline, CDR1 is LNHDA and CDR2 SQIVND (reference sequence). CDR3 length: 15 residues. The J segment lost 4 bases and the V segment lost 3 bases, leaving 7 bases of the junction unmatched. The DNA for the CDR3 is TGTGCCAGTAGTATTACTGGGACAGGGAGATACGAGCAGTACTTC. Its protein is CASSITGTGRYEQYF.

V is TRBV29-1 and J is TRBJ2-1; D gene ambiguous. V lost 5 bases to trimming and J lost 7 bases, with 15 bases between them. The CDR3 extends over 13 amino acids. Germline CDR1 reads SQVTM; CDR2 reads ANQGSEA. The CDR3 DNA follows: TGCAGCGTTTATCCAGGTCGAATGAATGAGCAGTTCTTC. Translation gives CSVYPGRMNEQFF.

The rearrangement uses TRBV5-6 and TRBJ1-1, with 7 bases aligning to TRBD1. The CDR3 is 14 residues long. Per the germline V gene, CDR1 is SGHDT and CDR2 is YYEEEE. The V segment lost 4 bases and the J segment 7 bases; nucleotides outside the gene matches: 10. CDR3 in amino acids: CASSIGQVLNEAFF. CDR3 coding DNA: TGTGCCAGCAGCATCGGACAGGTCCTTAATGAAGCTTTCTTT.

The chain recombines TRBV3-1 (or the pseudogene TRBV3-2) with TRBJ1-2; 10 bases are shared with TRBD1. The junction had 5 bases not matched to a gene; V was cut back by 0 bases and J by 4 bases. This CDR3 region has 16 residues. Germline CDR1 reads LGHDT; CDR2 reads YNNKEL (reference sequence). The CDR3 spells CASSQEWGQGSYGYTF. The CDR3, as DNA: TGTGCCAGCAGCCAAGAATGGGGACAGGGGAGCTATGGCTACACCTTC.

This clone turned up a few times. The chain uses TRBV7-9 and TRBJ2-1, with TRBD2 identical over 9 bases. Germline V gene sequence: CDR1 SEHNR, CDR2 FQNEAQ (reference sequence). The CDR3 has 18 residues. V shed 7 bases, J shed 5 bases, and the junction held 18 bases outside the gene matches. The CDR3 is CASTLRGLAGRLNNEQFF. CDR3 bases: TGTGCCAGCACACTCAGGGGACTAGCCGGACGGTTGAACAATGAGCAGTTCTTC.

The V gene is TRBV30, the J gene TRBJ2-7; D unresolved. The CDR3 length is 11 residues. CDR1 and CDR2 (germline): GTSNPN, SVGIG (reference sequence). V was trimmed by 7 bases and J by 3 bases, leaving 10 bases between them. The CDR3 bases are TGTGCCTCACAAAGGAGCTACGAGCAGTACTTC. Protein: CASQRSYEQYF.

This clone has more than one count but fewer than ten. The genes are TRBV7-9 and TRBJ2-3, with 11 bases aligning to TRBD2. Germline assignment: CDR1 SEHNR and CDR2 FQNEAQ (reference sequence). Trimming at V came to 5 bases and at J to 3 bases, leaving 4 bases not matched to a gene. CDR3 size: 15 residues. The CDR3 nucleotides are TGTGCCAGCAGCCGAACTAGCGGGGGAACAGATACGCAGTATTTT. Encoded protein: CASSRTSGGTDTQYF. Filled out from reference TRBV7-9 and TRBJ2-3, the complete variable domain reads DTGVSQNPRHKITKRGQNVTFRCDPISEHNRLYWYRQTLGQGPEFLTYFQNEAQLEKSRLLSDRFSAERPKGSFSTLEIQRTEQGDSAMYLCASSRTSGGTDTQYFGPGTRLTVL.